This paragraph reports one T cell receptor (beta chain). Its antigen is currently unknown. The entry originates in a study of siplizumab effects on memory and regulatory T cells. General study points: Naive T cells, seemingly more diverse than memory cells, seemed major alloresponse contributors. The mean Treg-derived percentage of mappable alloreactive CD4+ clones was about 63% with siplizumab compared with roughly 30% in controls. A naive or memory phenotype could not be assigned to roughly 80-97% of the proliferating CD4+ or CD8+ clones.

The germline CDR1 and CDR2 sequences are SGHDT and YYEEEE. V lost 0 bases, J lost 6 bases, and 10 bases lay in between. This CDR3 has 13 amino acids. Clones were read by immunoSEQ multiplex PCR, and TCRdb kept only the in-frame ones, dropping some. The sample has roughly 40,000 clones; roughly 90% are singletons. Unstimulated naive, memory, effector memory and TEMRA subsets were subjected to sequencing in a few donor pairs. Sequenced: naive CD4+ T cells sorted from blood. This clonotype was sampled from a human donor in good health. V gene TRBV5-6 combines with J gene TRBJ2-7, with D perhaps TRBD1 (7 bases). The CDR3 reads CASSLGQGGEQYF. The CDR3 bases are TGTGCCAGCAGCTTGGGACAGGGAGGCGAGCAGTACTTC. Together with reference TRBV5-6 and TRBJ2-7, the CDR3 gives the full variable domain: DAGVTQSPTHLIKTRGQQVTLRCSPKSGHDTVSWYQQALGQGPQFIFQYYEEEERQRGNFPDRFSGHQFPNYSSELNVNALLLGDSALYLCASSLGQGGEQYFGPGTRLTVT.